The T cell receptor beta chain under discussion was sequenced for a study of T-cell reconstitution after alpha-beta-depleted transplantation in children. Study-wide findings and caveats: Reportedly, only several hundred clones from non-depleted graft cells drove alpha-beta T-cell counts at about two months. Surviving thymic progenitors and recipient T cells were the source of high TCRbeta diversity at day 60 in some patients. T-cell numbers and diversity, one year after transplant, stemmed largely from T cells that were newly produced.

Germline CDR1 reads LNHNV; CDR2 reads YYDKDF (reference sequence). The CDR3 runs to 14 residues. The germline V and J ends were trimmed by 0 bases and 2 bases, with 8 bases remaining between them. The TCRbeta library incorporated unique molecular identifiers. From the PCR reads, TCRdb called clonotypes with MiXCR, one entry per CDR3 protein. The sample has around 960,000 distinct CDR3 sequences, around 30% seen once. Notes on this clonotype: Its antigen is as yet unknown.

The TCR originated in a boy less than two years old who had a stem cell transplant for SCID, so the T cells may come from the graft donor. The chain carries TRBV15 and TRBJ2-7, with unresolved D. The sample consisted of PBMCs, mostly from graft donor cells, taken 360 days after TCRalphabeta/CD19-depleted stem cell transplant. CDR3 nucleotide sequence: TGTGCCACCAGCAGAGACCTGACGGCCTACGAGCAGTACTTC. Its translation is CATSRDLTAYEQYF.